This T cell receptor (beta chain) was identified in a study of T-cell memory formation after mild COVID-19. Study context: TCR clusters largely stayed donor specific. General study results and limits: The main location of contracting CD4+ clones was CM and EM, and that of contracting CD8+ clones was EMRA.

V gave up 4 bases and J gave up 8 bases; unmatched junction bases: 4. Germline V CDR1 and CDR2: KGHDR, SFDVKD. The CDR3 has 13 residues. Only a few counts were recorded for this clonotype. Its antigen is still unknown. TCRdb called the 5' RACE reads again in MiXCR, with one record for every CDR3 protein. The sample lists around 49,000 distinct CDR3 sequences, roughly 27% occurring once. The sample consisted of PBMCs or a T cell subset sorted from them (not recorded which). The TCR was taken from a man between 18 and 29 years old who had mild COVID-19 (a few samples of this study predate the infection). Cell type and time point are not known. The chain recombines TRBV24-1 with TRBJ2-1; 7 bases agree with TRBD1. CDR3 in amino acids: CATSDRQGDEQFF. Here the CDR3 DNA reads TGTGCCACCAGTGACCGACAGGGCGATGAGCAGTTCTTC.